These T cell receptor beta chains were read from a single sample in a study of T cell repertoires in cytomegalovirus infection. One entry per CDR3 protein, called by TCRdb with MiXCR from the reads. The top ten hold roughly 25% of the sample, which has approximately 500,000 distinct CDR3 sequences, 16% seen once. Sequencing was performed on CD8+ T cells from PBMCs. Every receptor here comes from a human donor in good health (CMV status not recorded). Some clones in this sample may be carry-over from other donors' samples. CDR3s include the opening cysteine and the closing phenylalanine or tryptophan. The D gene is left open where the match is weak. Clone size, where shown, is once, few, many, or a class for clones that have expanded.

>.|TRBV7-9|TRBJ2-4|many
TGTGCCAGCAGCCCCGGACACGGACTAGCCAAAAACATTCAGTACTTC
CASSPGHGLAKNIQYF
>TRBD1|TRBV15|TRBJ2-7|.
TGTGCCACCAGTTACAGGGGTCCCTACGAGCAGTACTTC
CATSYRGPYEQYF
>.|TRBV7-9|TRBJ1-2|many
TGTGCCAGCAGCGAAGGACAGACAACTAACTATGGCTACACCTTC
CASSEGQTTNYGYTF
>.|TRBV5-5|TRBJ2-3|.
TGTGCCAGCAGCTTGAGTTGGCGGGGAATGGATACGCAGTATTTT
CASSLSWRGMDTQYF
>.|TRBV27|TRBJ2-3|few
TGTGCCAGCAGTTTAGACGGGGGAGATACGCAGTATTTT
CASSLDGGDTQYF
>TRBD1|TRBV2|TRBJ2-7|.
TGTGCCAGCAACCCAGGACAGGGAGGGCAGTACTTC
CASNPGQGGQYF
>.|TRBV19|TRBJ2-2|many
TGTGCCAGTAGTATATGGCCTGGGGAGCTGTTTTTT
CASSIWPGELFF
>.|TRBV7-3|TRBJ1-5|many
TGTGCCAGCAGCACAGAAGCCAATCAGCCCCAGCATTTT
CASSTEANQPQHF
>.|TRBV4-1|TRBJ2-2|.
TGCGCCAGTGGCCGGGCCAGCAACACCGGGGAGCTGTTTTTT
CASGRASNTGELFF
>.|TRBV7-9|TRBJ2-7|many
TGTGCCAGCAGCGGGGGGCTTTTCCACTTC
CASSGGLFHF
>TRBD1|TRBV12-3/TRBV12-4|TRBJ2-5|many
TGTGCCAGCAGTAATCAGGACAGGGTTAAAGAGACCCAGTACTTC
CASSNQDRVKETQYF
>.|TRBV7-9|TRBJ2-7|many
TGTGCCAGCAGCTTAGGTTCCCCCTACGAGCAGTACTTC
CASSLGSPYEQYF
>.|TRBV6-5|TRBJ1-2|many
TGTGCCAGCAGCGAGGGAGGCAATGGCTACACCTTC
CASSEGGNGYTF
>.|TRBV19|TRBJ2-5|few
TGTGCCGTAGGGGAGGATTGGGAGACCCAGTACTTC
CAVGEDWETQYF
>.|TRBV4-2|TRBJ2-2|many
TGTGCCAGCAGCCGTTCCGGGACTCCCGGGGAGCTGTTTTTT
CASSRSGTPGELFF
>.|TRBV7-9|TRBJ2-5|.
TGTGCCAGCAGCTTAGTAACTGTACAAGAGACCCAGTACTTC
CASSLVTVQETQYF
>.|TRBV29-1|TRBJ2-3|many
TGCAGCGTTGAAGATCTTACTTCCCACACAGATACGCAGTATTTT
CSVEDLTSHTDTQYF
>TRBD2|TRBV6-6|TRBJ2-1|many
TGTGCCAGCAGTTTAACTAGCGGGGGGGAAAATGAGCAGTTCTTC
CASSLTSGGENEQFF
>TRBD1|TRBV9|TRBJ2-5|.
TGTGCCAGCAGCGTCCTGGGACAGCAAGAGACCCAGTACTTC
CASSVLGQQETQYF
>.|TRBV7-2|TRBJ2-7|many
TGTGCCAGCAGCCCCCTTCCTAGCTCGAAGTACGAGCAGTACTTC
CASSPLPSSKYEQYF
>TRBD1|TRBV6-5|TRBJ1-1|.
TGTGCCAGCAGAGACAGGGGTACAAACACTGAAGCTTTCTTT
CASRDRGTNTEAFF
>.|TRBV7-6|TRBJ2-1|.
TGTGCCAGCAGCTGGGACATGGACAATGAGCAGTTGTTCTTC
CASSWDMDNEQLFF
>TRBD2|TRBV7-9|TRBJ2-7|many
TGTGCCAGCAGCTCCGGGACTAGTCAGAACTACGAGCAGTACTTC
CASSSGTSQNYEQYF
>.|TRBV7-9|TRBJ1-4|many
TGTGCCAGCAGCCCAAAGCGAGCGGGGGCTCGTGAAAAACTGTTTTTT
CASSPKRAGAREKLFF
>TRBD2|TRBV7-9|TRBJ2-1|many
TGTGCCAGCAGCTTAACTAGCGGGGGGGCCGGAGGAGAGCAGTTCTTC
CASSLTSGGAGGEQFF
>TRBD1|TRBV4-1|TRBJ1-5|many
TGCGCCAGCAGCCAAGAATGGACAGGGGACAATCAGCCCCAGCATTTT
CASSQEWTGDNQPQHF
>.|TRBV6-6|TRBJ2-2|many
TGTGCCAGCAGTTCCTCGAGCGGGGAGCTGTTTTTT
CASSSSSGELFF
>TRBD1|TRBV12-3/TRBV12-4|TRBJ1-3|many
TGTGCCAGCGGAACTCCTTTAGTTTATCGGCGGGACAGTCCCTCCGTGGGGAACACCATATATTTT
CASGTPLVYRRDSPSVGNTIYF
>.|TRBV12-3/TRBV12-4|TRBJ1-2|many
TGTGCCAGCAGTTTCCCTGGCCGGGGCTACACCTTC
CASSFPGRGYTF
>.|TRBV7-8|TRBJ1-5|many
TGTGCCAGCAGCTTAGCGGGGCCGAATCAGCCCCAGCATTTT
CASSLAGPNQPQHF
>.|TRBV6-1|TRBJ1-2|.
TGTGCCAGCAGTGAACAGGGAGTAAGTGTAATCTCAGTTAACTATGGCTACACCTTC
CASSEQGVSVISVNYGYTF
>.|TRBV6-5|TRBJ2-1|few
TGTGCCAGCAGTTACTCCCATAGGGCCTGGGGCCAGTTCTTC
CASSYSHRAWGQFF
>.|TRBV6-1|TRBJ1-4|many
TGTGCCAGCGCGAAAAGGAGGTTTGATGAAAAACTGTTTTTT
CASAKRRFDEKLFF